This TCR beta chain derives from a study of T cells after somatic rescue of genetic block. Assay: immunoSEQ multiplex PCR; the TCRdb copy retains only in-frame clones and omits some. Of over 55,000 clones in the sample, about 90% were seen once. The germline V gene encodes CDR1 KGHSH and CDR2 LQKENI. V was clipped by 6 bases and J by 2 bases; unmatched bases: 14. This CDR3 contains 17 residues. The material sequenced was peripheral blood mononuclear cells (PBMCs). This chain links TRBV18 with TRBJ2-5; 8 bases fit TRBD1. The sequence was obtained from a man in his forties. The CDR3 loop is CASSPDRDRLVQETQYF. The CDR3 DNA reads TGTGCCAGCTCTCCGGACAGGGACCGCCTAGTGCAAGAGACCCAGTACTTC.